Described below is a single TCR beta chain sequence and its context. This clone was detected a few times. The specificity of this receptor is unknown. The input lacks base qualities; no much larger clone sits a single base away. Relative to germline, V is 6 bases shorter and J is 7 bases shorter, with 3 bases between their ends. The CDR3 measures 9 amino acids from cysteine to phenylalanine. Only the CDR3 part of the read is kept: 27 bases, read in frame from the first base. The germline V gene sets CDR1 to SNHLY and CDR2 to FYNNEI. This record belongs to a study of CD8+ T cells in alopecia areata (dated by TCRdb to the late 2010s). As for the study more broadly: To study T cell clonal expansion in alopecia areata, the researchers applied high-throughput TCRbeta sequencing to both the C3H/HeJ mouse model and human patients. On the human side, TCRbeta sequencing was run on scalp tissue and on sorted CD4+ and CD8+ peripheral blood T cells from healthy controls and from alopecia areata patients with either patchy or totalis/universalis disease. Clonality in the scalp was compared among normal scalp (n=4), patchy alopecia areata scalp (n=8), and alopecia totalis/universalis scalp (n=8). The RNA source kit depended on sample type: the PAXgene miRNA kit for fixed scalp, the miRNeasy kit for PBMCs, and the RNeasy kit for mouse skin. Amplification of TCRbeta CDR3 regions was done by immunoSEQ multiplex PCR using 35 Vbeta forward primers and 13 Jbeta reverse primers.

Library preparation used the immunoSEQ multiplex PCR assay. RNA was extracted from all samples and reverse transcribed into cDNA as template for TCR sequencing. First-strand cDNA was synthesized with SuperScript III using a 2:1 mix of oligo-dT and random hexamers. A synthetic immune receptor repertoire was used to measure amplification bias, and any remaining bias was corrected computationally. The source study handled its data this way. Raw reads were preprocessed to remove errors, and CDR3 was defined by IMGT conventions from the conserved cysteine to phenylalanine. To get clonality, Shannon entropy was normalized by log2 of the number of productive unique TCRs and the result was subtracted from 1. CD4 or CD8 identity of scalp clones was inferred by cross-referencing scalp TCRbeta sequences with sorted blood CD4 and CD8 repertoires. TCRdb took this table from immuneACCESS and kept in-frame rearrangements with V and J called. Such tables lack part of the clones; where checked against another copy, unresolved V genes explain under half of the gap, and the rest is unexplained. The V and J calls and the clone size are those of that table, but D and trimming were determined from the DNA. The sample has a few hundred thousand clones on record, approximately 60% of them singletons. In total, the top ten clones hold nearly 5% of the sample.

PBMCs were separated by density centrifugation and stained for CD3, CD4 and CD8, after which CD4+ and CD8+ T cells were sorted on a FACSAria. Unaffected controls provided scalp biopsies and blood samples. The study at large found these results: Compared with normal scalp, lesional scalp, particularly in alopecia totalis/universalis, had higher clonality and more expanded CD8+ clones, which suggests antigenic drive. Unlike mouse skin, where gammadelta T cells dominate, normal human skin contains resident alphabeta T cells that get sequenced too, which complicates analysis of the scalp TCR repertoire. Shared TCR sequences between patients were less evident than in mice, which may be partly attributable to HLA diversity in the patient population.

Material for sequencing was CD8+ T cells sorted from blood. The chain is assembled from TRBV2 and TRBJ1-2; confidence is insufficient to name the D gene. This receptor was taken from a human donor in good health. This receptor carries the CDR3 CASSGGYTF. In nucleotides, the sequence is TGTGCCAGCAGCGGTGGCTACACCTTC.